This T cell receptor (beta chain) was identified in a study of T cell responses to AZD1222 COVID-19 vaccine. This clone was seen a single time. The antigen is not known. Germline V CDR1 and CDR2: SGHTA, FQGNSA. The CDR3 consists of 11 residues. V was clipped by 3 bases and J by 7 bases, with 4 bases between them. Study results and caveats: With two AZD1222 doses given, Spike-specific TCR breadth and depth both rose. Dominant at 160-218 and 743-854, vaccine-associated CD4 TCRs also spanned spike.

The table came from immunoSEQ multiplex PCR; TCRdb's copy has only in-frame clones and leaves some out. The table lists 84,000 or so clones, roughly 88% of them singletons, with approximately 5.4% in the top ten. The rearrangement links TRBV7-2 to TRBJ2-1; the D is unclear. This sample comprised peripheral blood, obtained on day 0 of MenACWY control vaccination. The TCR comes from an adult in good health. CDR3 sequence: CASSLANEQFF. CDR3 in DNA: TGTGCCAGCAGCTTGGCAAATGAGCAGTTCTTC.